Detailed here is one T cell receptor (beta chain). The antigen remains undetermined. Selection for sequencing was limited to patients who had shown CD8+CD57+ cell expansion by flow cytometry. The sample comes from a study of CD8+CD57+ T cells in acquired aplastic anemia. Investigators profiled TCR beta VDJ and CDR3 from genomic DNA template. Using its own MiXCR run on the reads, TCRdb lists one record per CDR3 protein. The sample consists of hundreds of thousands of distinct CDR3 sequences, more than 45% of them appearing once. The study's findings and limits: Patients were compared with controls for CD8+ Simpson's diversity, and no significant difference emerged.

Sequences were obtained from sorted CD4+, CD8+, or CD8+CD57+ T cells (not recorded which) from PBMCs. This TCR came from a human donor with aplastic anemia.

The CDR3 DNA reads as TGTGCCAGCAGCCTGGGCCGCTCGGAGACCCAGTACTTC. This codes for CASSLGRSETQYF. V and J are TRBV2 and TRBJ2-5; D unresolved. The V gene's germline CDR1 is SNHLY and CDR2 FYNNEI. Trimming shortened V by 6 bases and J by 5 bases, and 13 bases separated the two germline ends. This CDR3 is 13 amino acids long.